One sample yielded the 25 T cell receptor beta chains listed below, sequenced in a study of T cells in Graves' hyperthyroidism and ophthalmopathy. There were TCR beta CDR3 regions amplified from RNA transcripts. With the HTBI primer set, the TCR CDR3 went through a first round of RT-PCR. MiXCR was run by TCRdb on the multiplex PCR reads, yielding one entry per CDR3 protein. There are over 200,000 distinct CDR3 sequences in the sample; approximately 20% occur only once, and approximately 40% lies in the top ten. Material for sequencing was blood. These receptors were obtained from a man between 40 and 49 years old with Graves' hyperthyroidism.

This clonotype was recorded many times. V and J are TRBV7-3 and TRBJ2-5, with 12 bases identical to TRBD2. The CDR3 length is 15 residues. J was trimmed by 4 bases and V by 5 bases; bases with no gene match: 5. CDR1 is SGHTA and CDR2 is FQGTGA in the germline V gene. The CDR3 nucleotides read TGTGCCAGCAGCCTAGCGGGGGGGCTCGTAGAGACCCAGTACTTC. Amino acids: CASSLAGGLVETQYF.

The chain recombines TRBV6-1 with TRBJ1-3; D gene uncertain. The CDR3 length is 16 residues. Germline CDR1 is MNHNS and CDR2 is SASEGT. Between the trimmed V and J ends, which lost 0 bases and 5 bases, there was a span of 14 bases. CDR3 amino acids: CASSEASIYRRNTIYF. The CDR3 nucleotides read TGTGCCAGCAGTGAAGCGTCGATATACAGAAGAAACACCATATATTTT.

On this clonotype: This clone may be a read error of a much larger clone one base away. The chain is built from TRBV10-3 and TRBJ2-7; a weak D match, TRBD2 (5 bases). In germline, CDR1 is ENHRY, CDR2 SYGVKD. The CDR3 covers 14 residues. CDR3: CAISEGGRNYEQCF. The CDR3 coding sequence is TGTGCCATCAGTGAGGGAGGCAGGAACTACGAGCAGTGCTTC.

The sample holds many counts of this clonotype. The gene calls are TRBV28 and TRBJ2-2, with 7 bases identical to TRBD1. The length of the CDR3 is 15 residues. CDR1 MDHEN and CDR2 SYDVKM come from the germline V gene. The V gene end was trimmed by 5 bases and the J gene end by 6 bases; junction bases not matched to a gene: 9. CDR3 DNA sequence: TGTGCCAGCAGTACGACAGGGAATAACGCCGGGGAGCTGTTTTTT. Its translation: CASSTTGNNAGELFF.

This clonotype turned up a few times. This chain links TRBV7-9 with TRBJ2-2; the D gene could be TRBD1 or TRBD2 (5 bases each). V lost 1 base and J 6 bases, leaving 9 bases between the germline ends. Germline V CDR1 and CDR2: SEHNR, FQNEAQ (reference sequence). This CDR3 is built from 14 residues. CDR3 amino acids: CASSLGQGAGELFF. The DNA for the CDR3 is TGTGCCAGCAGCTTAGGGCAGGGAGCCGGGGAGCTGTTTTTT.

This clonotype was picked up many times. DNA of the CDR3: TGCGCCAGCAGCGCACGGGGCGGACAGGCTAACACTGAAGCTTTCTTT. This codes for CASSARGGQANTEAFF. The chain has TRBV5-1 and TRBJ1-1; 7 positions agree with TRBD1. Germline V gene sequence: CDR1 SGHRS, CDR2 YFSETQ. The V and J ends lost 4 bases and 2 bases, in that order; junction bases with no gene match: 11. This CDR3 is 16 amino acids long.

This clonotype was picked up a small number of times. This chain joins TRBV12-3 or TRBV12-4 and TRBJ2-5, with TRBD1 as a possible D gene (6 bases). The CDR3 contains 16 residues. V lost 5 bases and J 4 bases, leaving 20 bases between the germline ends. CDR3 in amino acids: CASSLQWGRGRETQYF. The CDR3, as DNA: TGTGCCAGCAGTCTTCAATGGGGCAGGGGAAGAGAGACCCAGTACTTC.

The CDR3 DNA reads TGCAGTGCTAGAGAAGGGGGACAGCTCGGTCAGCCCCAGCATTTT. This encodes CSAREGGQLGQPQHF. The chain joins TRBV20-1 to TRBJ1-5, with 7 bases that match TRBD1. The V gene's germline CDR1 is DFQATT and CDR2 SNEGSKA (reference sequence). V dropped 0 bases and J dropped 6; count of bases not matched to a gene: 8. The CDR3 is 15 amino acids.

This clonotype was observed at least ten times. The chain joins TRBV6-2 or TRBV6-3 to TRBJ1-5, with D possibly TRBD1 on 6 matching bases. Germline CDR1 is MNHEY and CDR2 is SVGEGT. The V and J ends lost 5 bases and 2 bases respectively, with 7 bases between them. The length of the CDR3 is 13 residues. CDR3 sequence reads: CASSRQGNQPQHF. In DNA, the CDR3 is TGTGCCAGCAGTCGACAGGGCAATCAGCCCCAGCATTTT.

This clonotype has a count of ten or more. The chain combines TRBV11-2 with TRBJ1-2; D gene ambiguous. The CDR3 is 14 amino acids. Germline lookup yields CDR1 SGHAT and CDR2 FQNNGV. V lost 1 base and J lost 5, with 11 bases in between. The DNA of the CDR3 is TGTGCCAGCAGCTTAGTCCCTGCGGGGTATGGCTACACCTTC. This sequence encodes CASSLVPAGYGYTF.

This clonotype was found many times. The chain recombines TRBV6-1 with TRBJ2-5; TRBD2 agrees at 7 bases. Germline loops: CDR1 MNHNS, CDR2 SASEGT. J was trimmed by 5 bases and V by 5 bases; bases with no gene match: 11. The CDR3 sequence is 15 residues long. The DNA for the CDR3 is TGTGCCAGCAGTCCAACAAGGACTAGTACCGAGACCCAGTACTTC. Residues: CASSPTRTSTETQYF.

The chain is built from TRBV4-3 and TRBJ1-2, with a weak D call TRBD1 (5 bases). The CDR3 has 15 residues. Trimming cost V 0 bases and J 4 bases, with 12 bases left between them. Germline values: CDR1 LGHNA, CDR2 YSLEER. CDR3 protein: CASSQDRLGLYGYTF. The CDR3 bases are TGCGCCAGCAGCCAAGATAGACTGGGACTCTATGGCTACACCTTC.

This chain connects TRBV6-2 or TRBV6-3 to TRBJ1-1; D might be TRBD1 (6 bases). CDR1 and CDR2 (germline): MNHEY, SVGEGT. The V gene lost 2 bases and the J gene lost 0 bases, with 10 bases spanning the gap. The CDR3 spans 15 residues. The CDR3 is CASSYGGGLNTEAFF. The CDR3, as DNA: TGTGCCAGCAGTTACGGAGGGGGACTGAACACTGAAGCTTTCTTT.

This clonotype was seen repeatedly, ten times or more. The rearrangement uses TRBV20-1 and TRBJ1-2; possibly TRBD1 for D (5 bases). The CDR3 is 14 amino acids. Between the trimmed V and J ends, which lost 3 bases and 2 bases, there was a span of 13 bases. Germline V CDR1 and CDR2: DFQATT, SNEGSKA (reference sequence). The CDR3 sequence is CSASPGRANYGYTF. The CDR3 coding sequence is TGCAGTGCTAGTCCCGGCAGGGCCAACTATGGCTACACCTTC.

At least ten counts were recorded for this clonotype. This chain uses TRBV6-1 with TRBJ1-1, with TRBD1 matching 10 bases. This CDR3 spans 12 amino acids. The J segment lost 12 bases and the V segment lost 6 bases, leaving 7 bases of the junction unmatched. Germline V CDR1 and CDR2: MNHNS, SASEGT. The CDR3 is CASRGRDRGSFF. CDR3 DNA sequence: TGTGCCAGCAGAGGCCGGGACAGGGGTTCTTTCTTT.

This clonotype was picked up many times. The rearrangement uses TRBV28 and TRBJ1-1; no clear D gene. The CDR3 is 14 amino acids. Trimming took off 2 bases at V and 4 bases at J, with 11 bases between the two ends. CDR1 is MDHEN, CDR2 SYDVKM, per germline. The CDR3 nucleotides read TGTGCCAGCAGTTTAGCGGGTGCAGGCACTGAAGCTTTCTTT. This encodes CASSLAGAGTEAFF.

This clonotype came up a few times. The chain has TRBV20-1 and TRBJ2-1; 11 nucleotides agree with TRBD2. In germline, CDR1 is DFQATT, CDR2 SNEGSKA (reference sequence). The CDR3 has 16 amino acids. Germline trimming cut 1 base from V and 7 bases from J; bases unmatched to any gene: 9. CDR3 loop: CSARGVAGGPENEQFF. For the CDR3, the DNA is TGCAGTGCTAGAGGGGTAGCGGGGGGGCCTGAAAATGAGCAGTTCTTC.

In its sample, this clonotype was seen many times. Here the CDR3 DNA reads TGTGCCAGCAGCTTAGCGTCCGGGGAAGGCGGTTCACCCCTCCACTTT. The encoded protein is CASSLASGEGGSPLHF. This chain connects TRBV7-9 to TRBJ1-6, with no clear D. With 0 bases removed from V and 9 bases from J, the gap between germline ends came to 15 bases. The CDR3 has 16 residues. Germline assignment: CDR1 SEHNR and CDR2 FQNEAQ (reference sequence).

The chain links TRBV5-5 to TRBJ1-2, with 8 bases aligning to TRBD1. The CDR3 runs 15 residues. Germline CDR1 SGHKS, CDR2 YYEKEE (reference sequence). With V trimmed by 0 bases and J by 4 bases, 5 bases remained unmatched. The CDR3 DNA sequence: TGTGCCAGCAGCTTGGATACAGGGGGGGGCTATGGCTACACCTTC. It is translated as CASSLDTGGGYGYTF.

This clonotype was counted ten times or more. This rearrangement joins TRBV18 to TRBJ2-1; unclear D gene. The V and J ends lost 0 bases and 8 bases respectively, with 5 bases between them. CDR3 length: 12 residues. Germline CDR1 and CDR2: KGHSH and LQKENI. CDR3 DNA: TGTGCCAGCTCACCACCCGGTTATGAGCAGTTCTTC. Translation gives CASSPPGYEQFF.

Ten or more counts support this clonotype. This chain connects TRBV5-1 to TRBJ2-1; possibly TRBD1 for D (6 bases). V lost 4 bases to trimming and J lost 2 bases, with 16 bases between them. This CDR3 region has 16 residues. Germline assignment: CDR1 SGHRS and CDR2 YFSETQ. The CDR3 loop is CASSTGQLGTYNEQFF. As DNA, the CDR3 is TGCGCCAGCAGCACCGGACAGCTGGGGACCTACAATGAGCAGTTCTTC.

This clonotype has a count of ten or more. The rearrangement uses TRBV28 and TRBJ1-1; D not certain. Per germline, CDR1 MDHEN and CDR2 SYDVKM. This CDR3 comprises 18 residues. The ends were cut back, 3 bases at V and 12 bases at J, with 32 bases in the middle. CDR3 protein: CASSFSTRFRVGSRITFF. The CDR3 coding sequence is TGTGCCAGCAGTTTCTCCACACGCTTCCGTGTGGGTAGCCGAATAACTTTCTTT.

The rearrangement links TRBV10-3 to TRBJ2-1, with TRBD1 matching over 9 bases. The CDR3 totals 15 residues. Looked up from germline, CDR1 is ENHRY and CDR2 is SYGVKD. J gave up 4 bases and V 4 bases, and 5 bases lay outside the gene matches. CDR3 DNA sequence: TGTGCCATCAGTGGGGACAGGGTGGGGTACAATGAGCAGTTCTTC. Translated, it gives CAISGDRVGYNEQFF.

There are many counts of this clonotype. The chain combines TRBV19 with TRBJ2-2; either TRBD1 or TRBD2 may fit D (6 bases each). CDR3 length: 14 amino acids. V shed 7 bases and J shed 1 base, with 10 bases lying between them. CDR1 is LNHDA and CDR2 is SQIVND in the germline V gene (reference sequence). DNA for the CDR3: TGTGCCAGTAACGGGGGCAGGAACACCGGGGAGCTGTTTTTT. Encoded protein: CASNGGRNTGELFF.

Of note for this clonotype: A much larger clone lies one base from this, so it may be a read error. The gene calls are TRBV7-8 and TRBJ1-5; TRBD1 matches at 9 bases. Trimming removed 5 bases from V and 7 bases from J; junction bases left unmatched: 15. The CDR3 is made up of 17 amino acids. Germline values: CDR1 SGHVS, CDR2 FQNEAQ. The CDR3 region is CASSTSPTGGGPQPQHF. Written as DNA, the CDR3 is TGTGCCAGCAGCACTAGCCCAACAGGGGGCGGACCGCAGCCCCAGCATTTT.